This TCR beta chain was profiled in a study of T cell responses to AZD1222 COVID-19 vaccine. The method was immunoSEQ multiplex PCR; TCRdb's version includes in-frame clones alone and lacks a portion of them. The repertoire holds about 140,000 clones, with approximately 90% as singletons. The table lists this clone with a few counts. Its antigen is as yet unknown. Whole-study results and caveats: Reports indicate that nearly half of spike-specific TCRs are directed at unmutated variant regions. Spike-specific TCR breadth and depth went up after people got two AZD1222 doses. Among the donors, most were white British and more were female, and clonal diversity was possibly underestimated.

The germline V gene has CDR1 SNHLY and CDR2 FYNNEI. CDR3 length equals 15 residues. V dropped 2 bases and J dropped 6 bases, with 16 bases sitting between them. V gene TRBV2 combines with J gene TRBJ1-2, with D perhaps TRBD1 (6 bases). Sequences were derived from peripheral blood, sampled on day 0 of AZD1222 vaccination. This clonotype originated in an adult in good health. The CDR3 loop reads CASSERKWGPNGYTF. The CDR3 DNA is TGTGCCAGCAGTGAACGGAAGTGGGGGCCCAATGGCTACACCTTC.